A single sample gave rise to the 14 T cell receptor beta chains below, sequenced in a study of T cells after yellow fever vaccination. TCRdb fed the 5' RACE reads into MiXCR, producing one record per CDR3 protein. The table lists some 350,000 distinct CDR3 sequences, around 10% of them singletons. This material consisted of PBMCs, taken on the day of the first yellow fever vaccination. The source is a man in his late teens or twenties who received the YFV17D yellow fever vaccine.

There are a few counts of this clonotype. This rearrangement joins TRBV9 to TRBJ1-5; 9 positions match TRBD1. V dropped 3 bases and J dropped 7; count of bases not matched to a gene: 5. The CDR3 is made up of 14 amino acids. Germline V CDR1 and CDR2: SGDLS, YYNGEE. CDR3 nucleotide sequence: TGTGCCAGCAGCGCCGGACAGGGGCGACAGCCCCAGCATTTT. This codes for CASSAGQGRQPQHF.

Ten or more counts support this clonotype. The chain links TRBV7-2 to TRBJ2-1, with 9 positions matching TRBD2. The CDR3 is 17 amino acids. Germline CDR1 SGHTA, CDR2 FQGNSA. Trimming took 3 bases from V and 7 from J; bases not matched to a gene: 13. In DNA, the CDR3 is TGTGCCAGCAGCTTTACCGGAGGCGGGGGGGCGATAAATGAGCAGTTCTTC. This gives the protein CASSFTGGGGAINEQFF.

Notes on this clonotype: A much larger clone is a single base away; this may be a read error. This sequence joins TRBV20-1 and TRBJ2-3; D gene uncertain. Trimming shortened V by 3 bases and J by 2 bases, and 6 bases separated the two germline ends. CDR3 length: 12 residues. The germline V gene has CDR1 DFQATT and CDR2 SNEGSKA (reference sequence). DNA for the CDR3: TGCAGTGCTAGCGACACCACAGATACGCAGTATTTT. It is translated as CSASDTTDTQYF.

The rearrangement links TRBV28 to TRBJ2-7; D is uncertain. Trimming removed 5 bases at V and 3 bases at J, with 8 bases between. The germline V gene encodes CDR1 MDHEN and CDR2 SYDVKM. This CDR3 contains 12 residues. The CDR3 nucleotides are TGTGCCAGCAGTCTCAGATACTACGAGCAGTACGTC. Protein product: CASSLRYYEQYV.

This clonotype appeared many times. The CDR3 loop reads CASSVAGASTDTQYF. The CDR3 DNA reads TGTGCCAGCTCCGTAGCGGGGGCAAGCACAGATACGCAGTATTTT. This chain joins TRBV18 and TRBJ2-3, with TRBD2 matching 9 bases. Trimming at V came to 6 bases and at J to 0 bases, leaving 4 bases not matched to a gene. The CDR3 runs 15 residues. CDR1 is KGHSH, CDR2 LQKENI, per germline.

This clonotype was observed a handful of times. The rearrangement links TRBV5-1 to TRBJ2-5; D may be TRBD2 (7 bases). The V end was cut by 4 bases, the J end by 2 bases, with 18 bases between. In germline, CDR1 is SGHRS, CDR2 YFSETQ. CDR3 length equals 16 residues. The CDR3 protein is CASSEGGGVQQETQYF. CDR3 nucleotide sequence: TGCGCCAGCAGCGAGGGAGGGGGTGTCCAACAAGAGACCCAGTACTTC.

This clonotype was seen a few times. J is TRBJ1-2 and V is TRBV5-1; tentative D call: TRBD1 (5 bases). Germline V gene lookup returns CDR1 SGHRS and CDR2 YFSETQ. V was pared by 4 bases and J by 4 bases, with 23 bases between. CDR3 length: 17 amino acids. In DNA, the CDR3 is TGCGCCAGCAGCACTACTGCGGGACTCCCGGAGGGCTATGGCTACACCTTC. It encodes CASSTTAGLPEGYGYTF.

This chain links TRBV6-2 or TRBV6-3 with TRBJ1-1; D is ambiguous. V was clipped by 1 base and J by 4 bases, with 7 bases between them. This CDR3 spans 13 amino acids. Germline CDR1 reads MNHEY; CDR2 reads SVGEGT. DNA of the CDR3: TGTGCCAGCAGTTACTTCCAGACCACTGAAGCTTTCTTT. This translates into CASSYFQTTEAFF.

The chain has TRBV29-1 and TRBJ2-2; D remains ambiguous. CDR3 size: 11 residues. The V gene's germline CDR1 is SQVTM and CDR2 ANQGSEA. The CDR3 region is CNADGTGELFF. CDR3 nucleotides: TGCAACGCTGACGGGACCGGGGAGCTGTTTTTT.

In this sample, this clonotype turned up a few times. The rearrangement uses TRBV5-1 and TRBJ1-1; a possible D gene is TRBD1 (6 bases). V dropped 10 bases and J dropped 1 base, with 17 bases sitting between them. CDR1 SGHRS and CDR2 YFSETQ come from the germline V gene. There are 14 residues in the CDR3. CDR3: CASRAGATNTEAFF. In DNA form, the CDR3 reads TGCGCCTCCAGGGCAGGGGCAACGAACACTGAAGCTTTCTTT.

This clonotype was observed a handful of times. J is TRBJ2-3 and V is TRBV6-5; 7 bases are shared with TRBD1. This CDR3 comprises 17 residues. Per germline, CDR1 MNHEY and CDR2 SVGAGI. V shed 2 bases, J shed 9 bases, and the junction held 17 bases outside the gene matches. CDR3 residues: CASSYPGPRVDRDTQYF. In DNA, the CDR3 is TGTGCCAGCAGTTACCCAGGACCGAGGGTAGACAGGGACACGCAGTATTTT.

The table lists this clonotype with a few counts. V is TRBV5-1 and J is TRBJ1-4; D is uncertain. CDR1 and CDR2 (germline): SGHRS, YFSETQ. The CDR3 is 11 amino acids. V was clipped by 0 bases and J by 8 bases, with 2 bases between them. The chain's CDR3 is CASSLEEKLFF. CDR3 nucleotides: TGCGCCAGCAGCTTGGAAGAAAAACTGTTTTTT. Full variable domain (remainder filled in from reference TRBV5-1 and TRBJ1-4): KAGVTQTPRYLIKTRGQQVTLSCSPISGHRSVSWYQQTPGQGLQFLFEYFSETQRNKGNFPGRFSGRQFSNSRSEMNVSTLELGDSALYLCASSLEEKLFFGSGTQLSVL.

The V call is TRBV5-4, the J call TRBJ2-7; D is perhaps TRBD1 (6 bases). The CDR3 is 19 residues long. Germline V lookup: CDR1 SGHNT, CDR2 YYREEE (reference sequence). Trimming removed 3 bases from V and 6 bases from J, with 31 bases in between. The CDR3, as DNA: TGTGCCAGCAGCTACCAATCCCAACCGGGACACCACTTGCCTTTCGAGCAGTACTTC. Amino acid sequence: CASSYQSQPGHHLPFEQYF.

This clonotype occurred a few times. This chain uses TRBV12-3 or TRBV12-4 with TRBJ2-2, with TRBD2 matching 9 bases. The ends lost 3 bases at V and 8 bases at J; junction bases unmatched: 10. The CDR3 has 16 residues. The CDR3: CASSFEGTSYLGELFF. The CDR3 DNA reads TGTGCCAGCAGTTTCGAAGGGACTAGCTACTTAGGGGAGCTGTTTTTT.